The 30 T cell receptor beta chains below all came from one sample that was sequenced in a study of lung T cells in sarcoidosis with Löfgren's syndrome. TCRdb re-called the reads with MiXCR, one entry per CDR3 protein. The table shows tens of thousands of distinct CDR3 sequences, with 21% occurring only once. Sequencing was done on a sample of CD4+ T cells from PBMCs. The receptor set was obtained from a human donor with sarcoidosis (Löfgren's syndrome or another form), or a control subject (not recorded which).

This clonotype was observed a handful of times. The junction and the germline gene differ at one end; a read error may be behind it. V is TRBV6-6 and J is TRBJ2-5; D not certain. In germline, CDR1 is MNHNY, CDR2 SVGAGI (reference sequence). The CDR3 spans 14 residues. The CDR3 sequence: CVSSYSRTEETQYF. CDR3 bases: TGTGTCAGCAGTTACTCAAGGACGGAAGAGACCCAGTACTTC.

This clonotype was seen a handful of times. The chain uses TRBV30 and TRBJ1-2; D is perhaps TRBD1 (6 bases). CDR3 size: 12 residues. Germline V gene data show CDR1 as GTSNPN and CDR2 as SVGIG (reference sequence). V lost 2 bases and J lost 5, with 9 bases in between. The CDR3 spells CAWSLQGYGYTF. CDR3 nucleotides: TGTGCCTGGAGTTTACAGGGATATGGCTACACCTTC. The full variable domain, rest sourced from reference TRBV30 and TRBJ1-2, is SQTIHQWPATLVQPVGSPLSLECTVEGTSNPNLYWYRQAAGRGLQLLFYSVGIGQISSEVPQNLSASRPQDRQFILSSKKLLLSDSGFYLCAWSLQGYGYTFGSGTRLTVV.

Concerning this clonotype: A much larger clone sits a single nucleotide away, making a read error possible. V and J are TRBV15 and TRBJ2-1, with unresolved D. CDR3 length: 15 amino acids. The germline V gene encodes CDR1 LNHNV and CDR2 YYDKDF (reference sequence). The CDR3 loop reads CANSRDGQSYNEQFF. The CDR3 DNA follows: TGTGCCAACAGCAGAGATGGGCAGTCCTACAATGAGCAGTTCTTC.

This chain joins TRBV4-2 and TRBJ2-2; 7 nucleotides match TRBD1. This CDR3 is 16 amino acids long. The J segment lost 2 bases and the V segment lost 1 base, leaving 4 bases of the junction unmatched. Looked up from germline, CDR1 is LGHNA and CDR2 is YNFKEQ. DNA of the CDR3: TGTGCCAGCAGCCAAGTAAACAGGGGAAACACCGGGGAGCTGTTTTTT. This translates into CASSQVNRGNTGELFF.

In this sample, this clonotype turned up many times. The rearrangement uses TRBV3-1 and TRBJ1-5; no firm D call. V was clipped by 0 bases and J by 7 bases, with 7 bases between them. In germline, CDR1 is LGHDT, CDR2 YNNKEL (reference sequence). The CDR3 sequence is 13 residues long. The DNA for the CDR3 is TGTGCCAGCAGCCAAGATGGGTTCCAGCCCCAGCATTTT. This gives the protein CASSQDGFQPQHF.

Worth noting for this clonotype: A much larger clone differs from this one at a single base, so this may be a read error. The chain employs TRBV19 and TRBJ2-5; 9 bases are shared with TRBD2. This CDR3 spans 15 amino acids. In germline, CDR1 is LNHDA, CDR2 SQIVND (reference sequence). Germline trimming cut 2 bases from V and 5 bases from J; bases unmatched to any gene: 6. The CDR3 region is CASSITAGGSETQYF. For the CDR3, the DNA is TGTGCCAGTAGTATAACCGCGGGAGGGTCTGAGACCCAGTACTTC.

This clonotype has a count of ten or more. The rearrangement uses TRBV28 and TRBJ1-1, with D unresolved. V lost 6 bases and J lost 5, with 13 bases in between. The CDR3 length is 13 residues. Germline CDR1 reads MDHEN; CDR2 reads SYDVKM. In DNA form, the CDR3 reads TGTGCCAGCAGCCCGAACCTGAGGACTGAAGCTTTCTTT. Residues: CASSPNLRTEAFF.

A remark on this clonotype: This sequence may be a read error, since a much larger clone differs from it by one base. The V gene is TRBV20-1, the J gene TRBJ1-6, with D perhaps matching TRBD1 (6 bases). This CDR3 is 15 amino acids long. Trimming took off 4 bases at V and 7 bases at J, with 17 bases between the two ends. CDR1 DFQATT and CDR2 SNEGSKA come from the germline V gene (reference sequence). The CDR3 coding sequence is TGCAGTGCTATAGATTCCCGGGGGCCAAATTCACCCCTCCACTTT. Amino acids: CSAIDSRGPNSPLHF.

V is TRBV4-1 and J is TRBJ1-1, with 12 bases aligning to TRBD1. There are 18 residues in the CDR3. The trim removed 1 base at V and 5 bases at J, leaving 11 bases unmatched. The germline V gene has CDR1 MGHRA and CDR2 YSYEKL. Here the CDR3 DNA reads TGCGCCAGCAGCCAAGGTATTGGGACAGGGGGCGTCAAGACTGAAGCTTTCTTT. Protein product: CASSQGIGTGGVKTEAFF.

The rearrangement uses TRBV6-5 and TRBJ1-6; possibly TRBD1 for D (5 bases). This CDR3 is 16 amino acids long. Germline V gene data show CDR1 as MNHEY and CDR2 as SVGAGI. Deletions cut 6 bases from V and 4 bases from J, with 16 bases between. The CDR3 region has the DNA TGTGCCAGCAGGGAACGGGGCGGCAGTTATAATTCACCCCTCCACTTT. Its translation is CASRERGGSYNSPLHF.

This clonotype was recorded at least ten times. V gene TRBV6-2 or TRBV6-3 combines with J gene TRBJ2-5; no definite D call. The germline V gene encodes CDR1 MNHEY and CDR2 SVGEGT. The CDR3 is made up of 11 amino acids. V was cut by 6 bases and J by 9 bases, with 11 bases left in between. The DNA for the CDR3 is TGTGCCAGCAGCCACAAGTCGGCCCAGTACTTC. It encodes CASSHKSAQYF.

To note about this clonotype: This may be a read error, as it is one base from a much larger clone. This chain uses TRBV6-1 with TRBJ2-5, with 7 nucleotides matching TRBD1. Germline loops: CDR1 MNHNS, CDR2 SASEGT. The CDR3 runs to 15 residues. This chain's CDR3 is CTTSSWGQSKETQYF. The CDR3 nucleotides are TGTACCACCTCTTCCTGGGGACAGAGTAAAGAGACCCAGTACTTC.

This clonotype showed up just a few times. The chain joins TRBV13 to TRBJ2-1; TRBD2 matches 13 bases. The CDR3 totals 16 residues. Trimming removed 4 bases from V and 10 bases from J; junction bases left unmatched: 10. Per germline, CDR1 PRHDT and CDR2 FYEKMQ (reference sequence). CDR3 nucleotide sequence: TGTGCCAGCAGCTCCTGGGGACTAGCGGGGAAGGGGGAGCAGTTCTTC. This encodes CASSSWGLAGKGEQFF.

The table lists this clonotype with a few counts. The CDR3 sequence: CASSPGGGSGQPQHF. The DNA of the CDR3 is TGCGCCAGCAGCCCCGGGGGGGGGTCGGGACAGCCCCAGCATTTT. The rearrangement uses TRBV5-1 and TRBJ1-5; D is possibly TRBD1 (5 bases). This CDR3 has 15 amino acids. Deletions cut 4 bases from V and 7 bases from J, with 18 bases between. The germline CDR1 and CDR2 sequences are SGHRS and YFSETQ. Full variable domain (outside the CDR3, taken from reference TRBV5-1 and TRBJ1-5): KAGVTQTPRYLIKTRGQQVTLSCSPISGHRSVSWYQQTPGQGLQFLFEYFSETQRNKGNFPGRFSGRQFSNSRSEMNVSTLELGDSALYLCASSPGGGSGQPQHFGDGTRLSIL.

This clonotype has ten or more counts. The rearrangement joins TRBV20-1 to TRBJ2-3, with 8 bases matching TRBD2. The germline V gene has CDR1 DFQATT and CDR2 SNEGSKA (reference sequence). The CDR3 spans 13 residues. V trimming: 2 bases; J trimming: 5 bases; junction bases outside the gene matches: 3. The DNA of the CDR3 is TGCAGTGCTAGACGTACTAGCGGAGATACGCAGTATTTT. Its protein is CSARRTSGDTQYF.

This clonotype was found a few times. V gene TRBV30 combines with J gene TRBJ2-5; D perhaps matches TRBD1 (6 bases). The ends were cut back, 3 bases at V and 0 bases at J, with 17 bases in the middle. Looked up from germline, CDR1 is GTSNPN and CDR2 is SVGIG (reference sequence). CDR3 size: 16 residues. CDR3 in DNA: TGTGCCTGGAGGCCAACAGGGTTGCACCACCAAGAGACCCAGTACTTC. Its protein product is CAWRPTGLHHQETQYF.

This clonotype was counted only a few times. The V call is TRBV2, the J call TRBJ1-2, with D possibly TRBD1 on 5 matching bases. The CDR3 length is 15 residues. Looked up from germline, CDR1 is SNHLY and CDR2 is FYNNEI. V dropped 4 bases and J dropped 7 bases, with 19 bases sitting between them. The CDR3 DNA is TGTGCCAGCAGTGGAGAGACCAGGGTCAATTCTGGCTACACCTTC. Translation gives CASSGETRVNSGYTF.

In this sample, this clonotype turned up many times. The rearrangement links TRBV7-2 to TRBJ2-1; 9 bases agree with TRBD1. The V and J ends lost 1 base and 4 bases, in that order; junction bases with no gene match: 2. This CDR3 has 15 residues. Germline values: CDR1 SGHTA, CDR2 FQGNSA. The CDR3 loop reads CASSLDRGLYNEQFF. The CDR3 coding sequence is TGTGCCAGCAGCTTAGACAGGGGGCTGTACAATGAGCAGTTCTTC.

Only a few counts were recorded for this clonotype. The chain couples TRBV10-2 to TRBJ2-7; D is unclear. Trimming removed 2 bases at V and 2 bases at J, with 7 bases between. Germline V lookup: CDR1 WSHSY, CDR2 SAAADI. This CDR3 has 13 amino acids. The CDR3 spells CASSEIGAYEQYV. The CDR3 DNA reads TGCGCCAGCAGTGAGATTGGGGCCTACGAGCAGTACGTC.

This chain joins TRBV18 and TRBJ1-5; D is perhaps TRBD1 (5 bases). Germline CDR1 KGHSH, CDR2 LQKENI. The CDR3 length is 14 residues. Trimming took off 3 bases at V and 4 bases at J, with 10 bases between the two ends. CDR3 nucleotides: TGTGCCAGCTCACCGGCAGGACAAAATCAGCCCCAGCATTTT. It is translated as CASSPAGQNQPQHF. The entire variable domain, with the rest obtained from reference TRBV18 and TRBJ1-5, is as follows: NAGVMQNPRHLVRRRGQEARLRCSPMKGHSHVYWYRQLPEEGLKFMVYLQKENIIDESGMPKERFSAEFPKEGPSILRIQQVVRGDSAAYFCASSPAGQNQPQHFGDGTRLSIL.

With respect to this clonotype: This may arise from a read error, as a much more abundant clone is one base away. V and J are TRBV20-1 and TRBJ2-1; D possibly corresponds to TRBD2 (7 bases). Looked up from germline, CDR1 is DFQATT and CDR2 is SNEGSKA (reference sequence). The CDR3 loop spans 14 amino acids. V was clipped by 4 bases and J by 4 bases, with 14 bases between them. The CDR3 sequence: CSAMAGAEYNEQFF. DNA of the CDR3: TGCAGTGCTATGGCGGGGGCGGAATACAATGAGCAGTTCTTC.

This clonotype came up a few times. The rearrangement links TRBV30 to TRBJ1-1, with D hard to call. V lost 4 bases and J 0 bases, leaving 6 bases between the germline ends. From germline, CDR1 is GTSNPN and CDR2 SVGIG (reference sequence). The CDR3 has 12 amino acids. The DNA for the CDR3 is TGTGCCTGGATCCTGATGAACACTGAAGCTTTCTTT. Translated: CAWILMNTEAFF.

This clonotype was seen only a few times. The chain recombines TRBV12-3 or TRBV12-4 with TRBJ1-2; 12 bases match TRBD1. Unmatched junction bases numbered 10, after V lost 3 bases and J lost 5 bases. The CDR3 spans 17 residues. The CDR3 coding sequence is TGTGCCAGCAGTTTTGGGACAGGGGGCGCCGGTTCGTATGGCTACACCTTC. It encodes CASSFGTGGAGSYGYTF.

The genes are TRBV12-3 or TRBV12-4 and TRBJ1-6, with a weak D call TRBD1 (5 bases). Trimming left V 7 bases short and J 4 bases short, with 17 bases between. The CDR3 extends over 16 amino acids. As DNA, the CDR3 is TGTGCCAGCACCATTGGGACGGTATCTTATAATTCACCCCTCCACTTT. Amino acids: CASTIGTVSYNSPLHF.

Points on this clonotype: This may be a read error, as it is one base from a much larger clone. The rearrangement joins TRBV6-2 or TRBV6-3 to TRBJ1-5; maybe TRBD1 (6 bases). There are 14 residues in the CDR3. The germline V gene has CDR1 MNHEY and CDR2 SVGEGT. V lost 0 bases to trimming and J lost 9 bases, with 12 bases between them. The CDR3 reads CASSYSKGVRPQHF. DNA for the CDR3: TGTGCCAGCAGTTACTCGAAGGGGGTTCGGCCCCAGCATTTT.

Regarding this clonotype: This may be a read error, as it is one base from a much larger clone. The chain uses TRBV19 and TRBJ2-3; no reliable D call. CDR1 is LNHDA, CDR2 SQIVND, per germline (reference sequence). This CDR3 comprises 14 residues. The DNA of the CDR3 is TGTGCCGGTAGTATAGATGCCGGGCGTAGAGAGCAGTATTTT. It translates to CAGSIDAGRREQYF.

A note on this clonotype: One junction end disagrees with the germline gene, perhaps due to a read error. The chain joins TRBV30 to TRBJ2-1; no reliable D call. The CDR3 is 11 amino acids. Germline V gene data show CDR1 as GTSNPN and CDR2 as SVGIG (reference sequence). CDR3: CSWSGLNEQFF. The CDR3 DNA reads TGTTCCTGGAGTGGTCTAAATGAGCAGTTCTTC.

This chain links TRBV12-5 with TRBJ2-1; 11 nucleotides match TRBD2. Trimming took 1 base from V and 10 from J; bases not matched to a gene: 15. The germline gives CDR1 LGHNT, CDR2 FRNRAP. The CDR3 spans 18 residues. The CDR3 nucleotides are TGTGCTAGTGGTTTGGCTCCACTAGCGGGAGCGTCCCCGGGGGAGCAGTTCTTC. As protein: CASGLAPLAGASPGEQFF.

Concerning this clonotype itself: Since a much larger clone is just one base distant, this may be a read error. The chain is built from TRBV27 and TRBJ2-1; D might be TRBD2 (5 bases). Germline V gene sequence: CDR1 MNHEY, CDR2 SMNVEV (reference sequence). The CDR3 is made up of 13 amino acids. The CDR3: CASSPQPGLPQLF. The CDR3 DNA reads TGTGCCAGCAGTCCACAACCCGGACTCCCCCAGCTCTTC.

J is TRBJ2-3 and V is TRBV7-2; possibly TRBD2 for D (6 bases). This CDR3 spans 15 amino acids. CDR1 SGHTA and CDR2 FQGNSA come from the germline V gene. V lost 0 bases and J 5 bases, leaving 12 bases between the germline ends. The CDR3 spells CASSLAGGGIDTQYF. Here the CDR3 DNA reads TGTGCCAGCAGCTTAGCGGGAGGAGGTATAGATACGCAGTATTTT.